Listed below are T cell receptor beta chains from one sample, sequenced in a study of blood T cell repertoires in COVID-19. The repertoire was sequenced with immunoSEQ multiplex PCR; TCRdb's copy has only in-frame clones and lacks some. The sample holds 25,000 to 35,000 clones, 65% to 85% seen once. The sequencing input was peripheral blood. The source is an older woman with acute or convalescent COVID-19. Both conserved end residues are trimmed from each CDR3. The order of the fields is J gene, V gene, CDR3 protein.

j_call: TRBJ2-2; v_call: TRBV28; cdr3_aa: ASSLWGDRGRTGELF
j_call: TRBJ1-2; v_call: TRBV24-1; cdr3_aa: ATSDPPRHGYT
j_call: TRBJ2-1; v_call: TRBV9; cdr3_aa: ASSSRLVGKNEQF
j_call: TRBJ2-2; v_call: TRBV18; cdr3_aa: ASSRQGSNTGELF
j_call: TRBJ1-1; v_call: TRBV29-1; cdr3_aa: SARTGGTEAF
j_call: TRBJ1-1; v_call: TRBV28; cdr3_aa: ASSPSRTGGTEAF
j_call: TRBJ1-6; v_call: TRBV6-4; cdr3_aa: ASRADRSSYNSPLH
j_call: TRBJ2-2; v_call: TRBV6-5; cdr3_aa: ATQGQSNTGELF
j_call: TRBJ1-1; v_call: TRBV18; cdr3_aa: ASSPTPDSRNTEAF
j_call: TRBJ2-7; v_call: TRBV24-1; cdr3_aa: ATSDASARGLGARLEEQY
j_call: TRBJ2-1; v_call: TRBV5-1; cdr3_aa: ASSLGSMGLAGGLLNEQF
j_call: TRBJ2-1; v_call: TRBV24-1; cdr3_aa: ATQNRVNEQF
j_call: TRBJ1-1; v_call: TRBV29-1; cdr3_aa: SGVQGNTEAF
j_call: TRBJ1-6; v_call: TRBV18; cdr3_aa: ASSQRDTGTGNSPLH
j_call: TRBJ1-2; v_call: TRBV18; cdr3_aa: ASSPETAGYGYT
j_call: TRBJ1-3; v_call: TRBV28; cdr3_aa: ASSFFSSGNTIY
j_call: TRBJ2-7; v_call: TRBV5-1; cdr3_aa: ASSWGTGVSSYEQY
j_call: TRBJ1-2; v_call: TRBV6-5; cdr3_aa: ASREDGNYGYT
j_call: TRBJ2-3; v_call: TRBV7-2; cdr3_aa: ASSLAVSVTDTQY
j_call: TRBJ1-1; v_call: TRBV15; cdr3_aa: ATSTWQLNTEAF
j_call: TRBJ1-2; v_call: TRBV11-2; cdr3_aa: ASSTRTGYYGYT
j_call: TRBJ1-4; v_call: TRBV6-6; cdr3_aa: ASSRPGSGREEKLF
j_call: TRBJ1-2; v_call: TRBV6-5; cdr3_aa: ASSRLDRDYGYT
j_call: TRBJ1-6; v_call: TRBV28; cdr3_aa: ASSERDRQNSPLH
j_call: TRBJ2-5; v_call: TRBV5-6; cdr3_aa: ASSFLTGRETQY
j_call: TRBJ1-3; v_call: TRBV3-1/TRBV3-2; cdr3_aa: ASSQARPGHSGNTIY
j_call: TRBJ1-3; v_call: TRBV5-1; cdr3_aa: ASSPGQGHTIY